This T cell receptor (beta chain) was identified during a study of blood T cell repertoires in COVID-19. Overall study: The United States, Italy and Spain provided the acute and convalescent COVID-19 samples. Sources were T cells, B-cell-depleted T cells, or PBMCs; the material itself was cDNA or gDNA.

Original analysis: Estimation of nucleated cell counts relied on the amplification of reference gene primers. Profiling relied on immunoSEQ multiplex PCR, and the TCRdb table lists in-frame clones only, not all of them. Clone size and V and J calls were adopted from that table, with D and trimming inferred from the DNA. The data show fewer than 60,000 clones, with 82% seen just once and around a tenth held by the top ten. This CDR3 region has 14 residues. Trimming took 3 bases from V and 3 from J, leaving 9 bases between them. Germline V CDR1 and CDR2: KGHSH, LQKENI. One Seattle source followed patients from active infection through their disease course.

J is TRBJ1-5 and V is TRBV18, with a tentative D call TRBD1 (6 bases). The sequence was collected from an elderly man with COVID-19, enrolled during active disease. Sequencing used peripheral blood. CDR3 sequence reads: CASSPYRDNQPQHF. CDR3 in DNA: TGTGCCAGCTCACCCTACAGGGACAATCAGCCCCAGCATTTT.